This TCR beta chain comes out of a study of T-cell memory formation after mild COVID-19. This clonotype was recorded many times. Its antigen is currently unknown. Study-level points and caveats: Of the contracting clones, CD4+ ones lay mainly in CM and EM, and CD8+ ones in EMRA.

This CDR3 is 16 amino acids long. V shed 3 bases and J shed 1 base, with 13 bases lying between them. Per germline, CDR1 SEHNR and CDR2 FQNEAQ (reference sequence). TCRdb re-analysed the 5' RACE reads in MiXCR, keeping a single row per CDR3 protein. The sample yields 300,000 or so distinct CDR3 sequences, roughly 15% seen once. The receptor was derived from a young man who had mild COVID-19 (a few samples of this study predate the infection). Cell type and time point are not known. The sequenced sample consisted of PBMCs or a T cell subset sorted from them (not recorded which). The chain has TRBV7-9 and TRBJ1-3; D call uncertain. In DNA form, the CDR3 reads TGTGCCAGCAGCTTTGTTGGTCCGGTTTCTGGAAACACCATATATTTT. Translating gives CASSFVGPVSGNTIYF.